The TCR beta chain described here comes from a study of cytomegalovirus exposure and HLA in healthy donors. Participants comprised healthy donors of bone marrow. This clone has a single count. Its antigen remains unidentified. Notes on the study in general: A later analysis, which compared TCR beta chains of equal frequency, found the HLA-associated ones more clonally expanded. Information on immune exposure was restricted to one variable (CMV serostatus).

13 Jbeta primers and 60 Vbeta primers were used for the PCR. Generated by immunoSEQ multiplex PCR, the TCRdb table keeps only in-frame clones and is missing some. The table lists around 130,000 clones, 77% of them singletons. The V and J ends lost 0 bases and 2 bases respectively, with 13 bases between them. The CDR3 is 15 residues long. Looked up from germline, CDR1 is GTSNPN and CDR2 is SVGIG (reference sequence). The receptor was derived from a woman aged 55-69 years in good health and CMV-seronegative. The sequencing input was PBMCs. This chain links TRBV30 with TRBJ1-2; D unclear. CDR3 sequence (DNA): TGTGCCTGGAGTGTACGTCCGGGTGCGAACTATGGCTACACCTTC. It specifies CAWSVRPGANYGYTF.